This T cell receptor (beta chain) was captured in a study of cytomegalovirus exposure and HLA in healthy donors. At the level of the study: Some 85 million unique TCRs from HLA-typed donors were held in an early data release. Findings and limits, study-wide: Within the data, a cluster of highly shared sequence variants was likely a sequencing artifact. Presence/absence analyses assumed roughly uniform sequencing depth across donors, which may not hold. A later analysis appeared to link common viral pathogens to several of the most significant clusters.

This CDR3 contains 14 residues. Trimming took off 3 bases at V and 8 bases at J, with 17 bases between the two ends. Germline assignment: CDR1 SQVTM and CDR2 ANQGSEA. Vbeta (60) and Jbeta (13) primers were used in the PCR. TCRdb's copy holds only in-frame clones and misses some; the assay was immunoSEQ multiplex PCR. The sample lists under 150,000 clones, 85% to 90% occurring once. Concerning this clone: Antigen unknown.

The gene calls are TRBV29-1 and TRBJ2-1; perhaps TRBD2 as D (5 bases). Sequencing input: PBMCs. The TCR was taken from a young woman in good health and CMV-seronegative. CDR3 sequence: CSVDGGLVYHEQFF. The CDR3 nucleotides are TGCAGCGTTGACGGCGGGTTGGTGTACCATGAGCAGTTCTTC.